The TCR beta chain described here comes from a study of blood T cell repertoires in COVID-19. Looking at the study overall: The samples span acute and convalescent COVID-19 from the United States, Italy and Spain. PBMCs, B-cell-depleted T cells, or T cells were the source of the cDNA or gDNA that made up the material.

Ages ranged from about 18 to 89 years, with residence in approximately 25 US areas. Donors of Cohort 3 who recovered were those that had two negative PCRs, clearance, or symptom resolution. TCRdb's copy holds only in-frame clones and misses some; the assay was immunoSEQ multiplex PCR. Among around 290,000 clones listed, roughly 86% were seen once. CDR1 and CDR2 (germline): LGHDT, YNNKEL (reference sequence). V was cut by 0 bases and J by 7 bases, with 10 bases left in between. The length of the CDR3 is 14 residues. The V and J genes are TRBV3-1 (or the pseudogene TRBV3-2) and TRBJ1-5; possible D gene TRBD1, 6 bases. The source is a woman aged 18-30 years who had recovered from COVID-19. The sequenced material came from PBMCs or T cells enriched from blood (not recorded which). The CDR3 DNA sequence: TGTGCCAGCAGCCAAGATCGGACAGTGCAGCCCCAGCATTTT. Translating gives CASSQDRTVQPQHF.